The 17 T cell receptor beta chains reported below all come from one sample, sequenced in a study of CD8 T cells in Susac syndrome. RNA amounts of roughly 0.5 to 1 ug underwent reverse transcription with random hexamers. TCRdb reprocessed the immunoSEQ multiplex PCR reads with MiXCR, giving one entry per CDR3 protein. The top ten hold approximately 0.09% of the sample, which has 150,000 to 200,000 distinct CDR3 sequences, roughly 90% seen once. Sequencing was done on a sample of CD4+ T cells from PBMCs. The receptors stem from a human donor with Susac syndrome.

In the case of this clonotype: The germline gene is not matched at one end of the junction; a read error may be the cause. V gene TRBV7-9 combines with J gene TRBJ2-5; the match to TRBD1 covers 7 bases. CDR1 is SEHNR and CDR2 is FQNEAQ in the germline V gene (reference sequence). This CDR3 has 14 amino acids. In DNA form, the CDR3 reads TGTTCCAGCAGCTTACGACAGGGCGAAGAGACCCAGTACTTC. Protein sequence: CSSSLRQGEETQYF.

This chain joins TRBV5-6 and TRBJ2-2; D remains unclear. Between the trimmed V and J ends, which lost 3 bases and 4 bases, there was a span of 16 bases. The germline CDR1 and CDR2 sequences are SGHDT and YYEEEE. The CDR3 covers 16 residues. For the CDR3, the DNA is TGTGCCAGCAGCTACACCCTTTCGTGGACCACCGGGGAGCTGTTTTTT. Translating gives CASSYTLSWTTGELFF.

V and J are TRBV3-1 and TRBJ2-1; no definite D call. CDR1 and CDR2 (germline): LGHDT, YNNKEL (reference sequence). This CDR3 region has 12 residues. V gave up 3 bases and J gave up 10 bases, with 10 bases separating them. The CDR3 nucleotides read TGTGCCAGCAGCCACGGAGAACGCGAGCAGTTCTTC. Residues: CASSHGEREQFF.

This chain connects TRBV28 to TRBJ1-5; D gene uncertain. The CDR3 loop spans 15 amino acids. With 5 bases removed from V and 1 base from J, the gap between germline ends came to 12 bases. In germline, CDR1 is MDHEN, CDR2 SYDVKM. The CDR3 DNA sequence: TGTGCCAGCAGTCCCTGGGTCTCGAGCAATCAGCCCCAGCATTTT. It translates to CASSPWVSSNQPQHF.

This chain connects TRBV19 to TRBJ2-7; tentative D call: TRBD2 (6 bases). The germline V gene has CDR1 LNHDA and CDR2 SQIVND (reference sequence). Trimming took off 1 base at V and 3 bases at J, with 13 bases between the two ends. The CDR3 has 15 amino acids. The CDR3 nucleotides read TGTGCCAGTAGTATAGTTGCGGGGAGAAGCTACGAGCAGTACTTC. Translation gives CASSIVAGRSYEQYF.

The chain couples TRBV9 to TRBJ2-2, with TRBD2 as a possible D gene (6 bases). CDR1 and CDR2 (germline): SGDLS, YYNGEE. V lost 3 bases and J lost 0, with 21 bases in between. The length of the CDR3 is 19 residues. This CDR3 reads CASSGSPGFWGANTGELFF. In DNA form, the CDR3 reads TGTGCCAGCAGCGGATCCCCAGGTTTTTGGGGGGCGAACACCGGGGAGCTGTTTTTT.

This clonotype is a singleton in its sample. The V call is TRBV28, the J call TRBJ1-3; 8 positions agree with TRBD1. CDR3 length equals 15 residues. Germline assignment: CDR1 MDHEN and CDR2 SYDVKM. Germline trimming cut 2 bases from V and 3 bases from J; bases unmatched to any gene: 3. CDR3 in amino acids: CASSLVTGDGNTIYF. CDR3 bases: TGTGCCAGCAGTTTAGTGACAGGGGATGGAAACACCATATATTTT.

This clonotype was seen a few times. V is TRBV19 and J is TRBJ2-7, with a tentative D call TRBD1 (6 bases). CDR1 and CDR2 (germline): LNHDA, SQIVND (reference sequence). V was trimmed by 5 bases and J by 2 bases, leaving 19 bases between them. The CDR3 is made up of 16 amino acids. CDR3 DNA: TGTGCCAGTAGTCCGGACAGTAGACAATTGGCCTACGAGCAGTACTTC. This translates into CASSPDSRQLAYEQYF.

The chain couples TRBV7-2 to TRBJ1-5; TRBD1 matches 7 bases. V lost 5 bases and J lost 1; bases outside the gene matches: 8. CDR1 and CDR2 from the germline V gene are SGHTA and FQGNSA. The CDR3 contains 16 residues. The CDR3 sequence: CASSPGTDLSNQPQHF. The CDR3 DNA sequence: TGTGCCAGCAGCCCGGGGACAGATCTAAGCAATCAGCCCCAGCATTTT. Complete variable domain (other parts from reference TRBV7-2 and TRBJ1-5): GAGVSQSPSNKVTEKGKDVELRCDPISGHTALYWYRQSLGQGLEFLIYFQGNSAPDKSGLPSDRFSAERTGGSVSTLTIQRTQQEDSAVYLCASSPGTDLSNQPQHFGDGTRLSIL.

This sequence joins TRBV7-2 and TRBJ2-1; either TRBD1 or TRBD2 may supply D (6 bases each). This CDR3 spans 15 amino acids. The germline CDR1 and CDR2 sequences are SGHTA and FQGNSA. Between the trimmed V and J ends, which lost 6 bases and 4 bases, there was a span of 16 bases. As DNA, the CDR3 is TGTGCCAGCAGAATCACACAGGGACTTTACAATGAGCAGTTCTTC. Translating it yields CASRITQGLYNEQFF.

The CDR3: CASSPTPAAGSYEQYF. CDR3 nucleotides: TGTGCCAGCAGCCCCACCCCGGCAGCGGGGTCGTACGAGCAGTACTTC. This chain uses TRBV9 with TRBJ2-7; 7 bases map to TRBD2. CDR1 is SGDLS and CDR2 is YYNGEE in the germline V gene. V gave up 4 bases and J gave up 4 bases; unmatched junction bases: 14. The CDR3 extends over 16 amino acids.

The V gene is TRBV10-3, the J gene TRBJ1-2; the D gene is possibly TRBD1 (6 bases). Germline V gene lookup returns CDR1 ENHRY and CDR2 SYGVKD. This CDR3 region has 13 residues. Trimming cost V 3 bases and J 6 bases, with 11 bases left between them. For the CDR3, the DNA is TGTGCCATCAGTGAAAACAGGGACCATGGCTACACCTTC. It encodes CAISENRDHGYTF.

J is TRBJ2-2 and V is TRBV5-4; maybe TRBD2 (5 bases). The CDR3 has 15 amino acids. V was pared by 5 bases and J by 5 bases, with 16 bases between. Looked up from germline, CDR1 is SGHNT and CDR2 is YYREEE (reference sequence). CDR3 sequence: CASSSSGVRTGELFF. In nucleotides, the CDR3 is TGTGCCAGCAGTTCAAGCGGAGTTCGAACCGGGGAGCTGTTTTTT.

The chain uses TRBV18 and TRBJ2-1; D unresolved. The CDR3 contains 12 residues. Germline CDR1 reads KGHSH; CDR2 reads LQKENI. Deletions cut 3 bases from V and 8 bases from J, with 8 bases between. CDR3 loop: CASSPSVDEQFF. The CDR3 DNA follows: TGTGCCAGCTCACCGTCGGTCGATGAGCAGTTCTTC.

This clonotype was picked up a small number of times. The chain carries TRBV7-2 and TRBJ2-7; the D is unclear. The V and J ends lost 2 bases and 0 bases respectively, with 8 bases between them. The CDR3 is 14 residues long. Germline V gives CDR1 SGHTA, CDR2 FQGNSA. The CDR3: CASSLLRSSYEQYF. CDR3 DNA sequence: TGTGCCAGCAGCTTACTGCGAAGCTCCTACGAGCAGTACTTC.

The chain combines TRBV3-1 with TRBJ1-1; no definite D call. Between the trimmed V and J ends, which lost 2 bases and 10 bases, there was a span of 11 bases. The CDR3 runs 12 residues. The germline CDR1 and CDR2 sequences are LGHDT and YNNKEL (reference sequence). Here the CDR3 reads CASSQRAMGAFF. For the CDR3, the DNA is TGTGCCAGCAGCCAAAGGGCCATGGGAGCTTTCTTT.

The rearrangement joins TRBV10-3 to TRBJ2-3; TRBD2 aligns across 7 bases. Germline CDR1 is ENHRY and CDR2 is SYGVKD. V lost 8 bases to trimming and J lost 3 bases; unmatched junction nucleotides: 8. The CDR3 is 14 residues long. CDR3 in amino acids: CAIGLAGVTDTQYF. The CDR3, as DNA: TGTGCCATCGGTCTCGCGGGAGTAACAGATACGCAGTATTTT.